This T cell receptor beta chain was sequenced in a study of blood T cells in healthy people across ages. Study at large: About one barcoded beta molecule was captured per two T cells (by template switching).

With V trimmed by 0 bases and J by 7 bases, 6 bases remained unmatched. The CDR3 length is 13 residues. Germline CDR1 is DFQATT and CDR2 is SNEGSKA (reference sequence). Sample-barcoded 5' priming and a J-beta primer mix drove a second PCR of about 6 to 12 cycles. Every single cDNA molecule received a tag from a template-switch adaptor with 12 random nucleotides. Via MiXCR, TCRdb re-called the 5' RACE reads, giving one row per CDR3 protein. The profile shows more than 800,000 distinct CDR3 sequences, over 35% of them singletons. The source of this sequence is a woman aged 60-70 years in good health. The sample was blood. V gene TRBV20-1 combines with J gene TRBJ2-7; 7 bases map to TRBD2. The CDR3 reads CSARDKGAGEQYF. The CDR3 DNA reads as TGCAGTGCTAGAGATAAGGGAGCGGGGGAGCAGTACTTC.